This T cell receptor beta chain was identified in a study of T cell responses to AZD1222 COVID-19 vaccine. TCRdb's copy holds only in-frame clones and misses some; the assay was immunoSEQ multiplex PCR. The sample lists roughly 120,000 clones, 89% seen once, with 3.5% to 5% in the top ten. Between the trimmed V and J ends, which lost 0 bases and 4 bases, there was a span of 22 bases. The CDR3 is made up of 18 amino acids. Germline lookup yields CDR1 SGHRS and CDR2 YFSETQ. The sample in question was peripheral blood, obtained on day 0 of AZD1222 vaccination. The clonotype originates from an adult in good health. This rearrangement joins TRBV5-1 to TRBJ1-2; weak D call: TRBD1 (5 bases). CDR3 residues: CASSLAQAGRGDGYGYTF. For the CDR3, the DNA is TGCGCCAGCAGCTTGGCCCAGGCGGGAAGGGGAGATGGCTATGGCTACACCTTC.